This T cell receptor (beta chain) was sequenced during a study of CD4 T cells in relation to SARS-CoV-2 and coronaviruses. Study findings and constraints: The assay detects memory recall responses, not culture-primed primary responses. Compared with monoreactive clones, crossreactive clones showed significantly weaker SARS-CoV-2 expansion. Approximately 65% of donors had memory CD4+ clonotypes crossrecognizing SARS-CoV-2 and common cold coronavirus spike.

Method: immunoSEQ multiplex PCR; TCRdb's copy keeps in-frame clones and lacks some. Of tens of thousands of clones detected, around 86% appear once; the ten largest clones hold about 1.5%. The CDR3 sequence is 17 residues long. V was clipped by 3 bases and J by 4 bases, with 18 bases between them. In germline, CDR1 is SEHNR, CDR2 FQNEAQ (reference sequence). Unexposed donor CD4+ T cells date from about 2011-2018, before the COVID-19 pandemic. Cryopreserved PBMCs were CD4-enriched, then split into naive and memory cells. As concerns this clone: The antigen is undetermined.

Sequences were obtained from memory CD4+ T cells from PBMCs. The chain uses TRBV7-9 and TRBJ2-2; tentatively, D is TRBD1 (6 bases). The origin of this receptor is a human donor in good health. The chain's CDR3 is CASSFKGYRVTTGELFF. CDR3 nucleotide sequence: TGTGCCAGCAGCTTCAAAGGGTACAGGGTTACCACCGGGGAGCTGTTTTTT.